This T cell receptor (beta chain) was retrieved from a study of PD-1 blockade in classical Hodgkin lymphoma (dated by TCRdb to the early 2020s). For the study in its entirety: Nivolumab dosing was 3 mg/kg intravenously every 2 weeks, continuing until either disease progression or unacceptable toxicity. The study used CyTOF and TCR beta sequencing to define a peripheral blood immune signature of response to PD-1 blockade in classical Hodgkin lymphoma. Beyond this particular receptor, the publication reports: Only a single clinical trial cohort was studied, and what caused the repertoire differences, possibly disease activity or prior therapy, remained undefined. Lower diversity was observed in patients in whom nivolumab was started less than 1 year after ASCT, and these patients were excluded from later analyses so that confounding by immune reconstitution would be avoided. A significant rise by C4D1 was seen in CD4+ but not CD8+ TCR diversity (p=0.0027 vs p=0.16), with the rise being most apparent in complete responders (p=0.02). Among trial patients, those achieving complete response had baseline diversity similar to that of newly diagnosed patients, while diversity was significantly lower in partial responders and progressors. Baseline TCR diversity was reported as lower in newly diagnosed patients than in healthy donors, and lower still in relapsed/refractory patients.

On this clone itself: Its antigen target is currently unknown. No base-level quality is on record; no much larger clone is a single base apart.

The sample's time point, from its label and the paper: cycle 2 day 1 (C2D1) of nivolumab. Every trial patient had relapsed following autologous stem cell transplantation, and prior brentuximab vedotin exposure was what differed among cohorts A, B and C. The trial cohort included around 56 patients with relapsed/refractory classical Hodgkin lymphoma, and each patient had a best overall response of complete response, partial response or progressive disease. In the multi-cohort phase II CheckMate 205 trial, trial patients received single-agent nivolumab. An independent review committee assessed best overall response by applying the 2007 International Working Group response criteria. PBMCs from the trial were collected at three points: immediately before nivolumab initiation (C1D1), and during therapy at cycle 2 day 1 and cycle 4 day 1. Peripheral blood was collected in 8 mL Vacutainer Cell Preparation Tubes, from which PBMCs were isolated by centrifugation and then cryopreserved.

There are 16 amino acids in the CDR3, from cysteine to phenylalanine inclusive. Only the CDR3 part of the read is kept: 48 bases, read in frame from the first base. A distance of 6 bases separates the germline ends of V and J, which lose 0 bases and 0 bases respectively. CDR1 SGHNT and CDR2 YENEEA were looked up in the germline V gene. Genomic DNA was isolated using the Qiagen DNeasy kit from unsorted PBMCs as well as from negatively selected CD4+ and CD8+ fractions. TCR beta CDR3 regions were amplified by immunoSEQ multiplex PCR using primers annealing to V and J segments. A synthetic immune receptor repertoire was used to minimize amplification bias, and any remaining bias was removed computationally after sequencing. On the authors' methods: Custom Python scripts were used to quantify repertoire diversity as the Shannon entropy index. The unsorted, CD4+ and CD8+ repertoires were each analyzed separately, with the exception of combined analyses, where CD4+ and CD8+ sequences were merged in silico. A clone counted as expanded when the clone's frequency after treatment rose at least 2-fold relative to C1D1, and clones undetected at baseline were given a pseudocount of 0.5. Singleton clones were defined as clones with 0 or 1 copy at C1D1, and non-singleton clones were defined as clones with 2 or more copies. Clones expanded in unsorted samples were annotated as CD4+, CD8+ or unknown by matching protein sequences in sorted samples from the same patient. Wilcoxon tests were applied to paired samples to test diversity changes from C1D1 to C4D1. Imported from immuneACCESS, the table was reduced by TCRdb to in-frame sequences with V and J called. These copies leave out some clones; in studies compared against another copy, an unresolved V gene accounts for under half, and the cause of the remainder is not known. V, J and clone size reflect that table, while D and trimming were determined from the DNA. Here the sample has 20,000 to 25,000 clones; over 65% occur a single time. The ten largest clones add up to 8% of the sample.

This specimen consisted of peripheral blood mononuclear cells (PBMCs), obtained before the second cycle of nivolumab. The chain joins TRBV11-3 to TRBJ2-6, with no reliable assignment of the D segment. This receptor was identified in a human donor with classical Hodgkin lymphoma. The bases read TGTGCCAGCAGCTTAGATGTCTCCTCTGGGGCCAACGTCCTGACTTTC. Its coded protein is CASSLDVSSGANVLTF.